This TCR beta chain was sequenced in a study of blood T cell repertoires in COVID-19. A single count supports this clone. V lost 3 bases to trimming and J lost 5 bases, with 11 bases between them. The CDR3 consists of 15 residues. CDR1 and CDR2 from the germline V gene are LNHDA and SQIVND (reference sequence). Assay used: immunoSEQ multiplex PCR; TCRdb lists only in-frame clones, some missing. The sample consists of approximately 74,000 clones, over 75% of them appearing once. This chain joins TRBV19 and TRBJ1-6; D remains ambiguous. Sequencing was performed on peripheral blood. This receptor was obtained from a man in his sixties or seventies with acute or convalescent COVID-19. The DNA of the CDR3 is TGTGCCAGTAGTATCGGTACCCCGAATAATTCACCCCTCCACTTT. Protein sequence: CASSIGTPNNSPLHF.